The rows below give T cell receptor beta chains drawn from one sample of a study of shared clonotypes between healthy human individuals. Measured with immunoSEQ multiplex PCR; TCRdb has only the in-frame clones, and not every one. The table shows millions of clones, with more than 85% occurring only once. The sequenced material came from naive CD4+ T cells from PBMCs. All receptors derive from a man younger than 30 in good health. Some clones in this sample may be carry-over from other donors' samples. Both conserved end residues are part of each CDR3.

j_call v_call cdr3_aa
TRBJ1-1 TRBV6-6 CASSPLTGNTEAFF
TRBJ2-7 TRBV5-1 CASSSRTGPTYEQYF
TRBJ1-2 TRBV21-1 CASSKEPQGSWGYTF
TRBJ1-2 TRBV27 CASSLSGTGAVGYGYTF
TRBJ2-5 TRBV28 CASSSLAGERETQYF
TRBJ1-3 TRBV9 CASSSPLGFSGNTIYF
TRBJ1-4 TRBV2 CASDGMGVAGEKLFF
TRBJ1-1 TRBV7-9 CASSFSGTEAFF
TRBJ2-7 TRBV6-1 CASRWDFGEQYF
TRBJ1-1 TRBV27 CASRAPGQGRTEAFF
TRBJ2-1 TRBV11-2 CASSSLSGGVEQFF
TRBJ2-7 TRBV4-2 CASSQGLAGGKHYEQYF
TRBJ2-5 TRBV5-4 CASSSTLGGRETQYF